What follows is one T cell receptor (beta chain) and its context. Its target is unknown. The data originate from a study of cytomegalovirus exposure and HLA in healthy donors. The PCR employed 60 Vbeta primers together with 13 Jbeta primers. The repertoire was sequenced with immunoSEQ multiplex PCR; TCRdb's copy has only in-frame clones and lacks some. There are 85,000 or so clones in the sample, with less than 1.5% held by the top ten. Germline loops: CDR1 SGHNT, CDR2 YYREEE (reference sequence). V shed 0 bases and J shed 2 bases, with 13 bases lying between them. The CDR3 loop spans 16 amino acids. Regarding the study as a whole: The authors reported that TCR beta sequences could predict HLA-A and HLA-B alleles. These predictions were accurate for most subjects in the first cohort. Among the most significant clusters, several appeared linked to common viral pathogens in a later analysis. In a later analysis, TCR association rates varied by HLA locus: DRB1 most, HLA-C fewest.

This chain joins TRBV5-4 and TRBJ2-3; D perhaps matches TRBD2 (5 bases). The clonotype was recovered from a young woman in good health and CMV-seronegative. Sequenced input: PBMCs. The CDR3: CASSLDGGLATDTQYF. Here the CDR3 DNA reads TGTGCCAGCAGCTTGGACGGCGGGCTTGCCACAGATACGCAGTATTTT.